This T cell receptor beta chain was sequenced for a study of T cell clonotyping in hematopoietic cell transplantation. Study findings and constraints: Cells were unsorted, so CD4 and CD8 contributions were not separated. Recipient TCR diversity dropped after transplant; expanded clonotypes rose from day 30 to 180.

The trim removed 5 bases at V and 3 bases at J, leaving 8 bases unmatched. From germline, CDR1 is PRHDT and CDR2 FYEKMQ (reference sequence). The length of the CDR3 is 16 residues. This clone was recorded a few times. Its target is not known. Recipients were bled about 28 days pretransplant and at posttransplant days 30, 100, 180. TCRdb's copy holds only in-frame clones and misses some; the assay was immunoSEQ multiplex PCR. The sample lists 1,500 to 2,000 clones, roughly 84% seen once, with approximately 5.1% in the top ten. The chain couples TRBV13 to TRBJ2-7; 12 bases are shared with TRBD2. The sequence came from a young adult male patient who had an allogeneic stem cell transplant, so T cells may come from the graft donor. Some clones in this sample may be carry-over from other donors' samples. Here the sequenced sample was PBMCs, taken 30 days after allogeneic stem cell transplant. The CDR3 region is CASSARLAGVDYEQYF. The CDR3 nucleotides are TGTGCCAGCAGCGCCCGACTAGCGGGGGTGGACTACGAGCAGTACTTC.